The 5 T cell receptor beta chains below all came from one sample that was sequenced in a study of T cell repertoires in cytomegalovirus infection. Which antigens these TCRs recognize remains unknown. TCRdb processed the reads anew with MiXCR; each CDR3 protein has one entry. Of 250,000 to 400,000 distinct CDR3 sequences listed, around 25% were seen once; the top ten hold about 14%. Sequenced material: cultured PBMCs, taken from culture after CMV antigen stimulation. The receptor set was obtained from a human donor in good health (CMV status not recorded). Some clones in this sample may be carry-over from other donors' samples.

V usage is TRBV9 and J usage is TRBJ2-2; 11 nucleotides match TRBD2. Germline V gene data show CDR1 as SGDLS and CDR2 as YYNGEE. The CDR3 extends over 18 amino acids. After removal of 1 base from V and 4 bases from J, the junction contained 9 bases not matched to a gene. The CDR3, as DNA: TGTGCCAGCAGCGTATCCCGGCTAGCGGGAGGCGGCACCGGGGAGCTGTTTTTT. Translating gives CASSVSRLAGGGTGELFF.

The chain carries TRBV6-4 and TRBJ2-3; 7 bases map to TRBD2. Germline values: CDR1 MRHNA, CDR2 SNTAGT. This CDR3 comprises 14 residues. V lost 0 bases and J lost 4; bases outside the gene matches: 1. The CDR3 loop is CASSDSREPDTQYF. The CDR3 nucleotides are TGTGCCAGCAGTGACTCGCGGGAGCCAGATACGCAGTATTTT.

The rearrangement uses TRBV12-3 or TRBV12-4 and TRBJ2-7; TRBD1 matches 12 bases. V lost 2 bases to trimming and J lost 5 bases; unmatched junction nucleotides: 4. CDR3 length: 15 amino acids. The CDR3 nucleotides are TGTGCCAGCAGTTTATCCGGGACAGGGGGCCACGAGCAGTACTTC. Translating it yields CASSLSGTGGHEQYF.

This clonotype was recorded many times. The CDR3 region is CASSPDRVRPWEDEQYF. In nucleotides, the CDR3 is TGTGCCAGCAGCCCAGACAGGGTCCGACCGTGGGAGGACGAGCAGTACTTC. The chain employs TRBV7-2 and TRBJ2-7; a weak D match, TRBD1 (7 bases). Germline V gene sequence: CDR1 SGHTA, CDR2 FQGNSA. The V end lost 5 bases, the J end lost 5 bases, and 25 bases lay between the germline ends. The CDR3 extends over 17 amino acids. Drawing the rest from reference TRBV7-2 and TRBJ2-7, the complete variable domain is GAGVSQSPSNKVTEKGKDVELRCDPISGHTALYWYRQSLGQGLEFLIYFQGNSAPDKSGLPSDRFSAERTGGSVSTLTIQRTQQEDSAVYLCASSPDRVRPWEDEQYFGPGTRLTVT.

The chain uses TRBV29-1 and TRBJ1-2, with D possibly being TRBD1 (5 bases). The ends were cut back, 1 base at V and 4 bases at J, with 13 bases in the middle. The CDR3 covers 14 residues. The germline gives CDR1 SQVTM, CDR2 ANQGSEA. The CDR3 region is CSVEGGTTIYGYTF. The DNA of the CDR3 is TGCAGCGTTGAAGGGGGGACCACAATCTATGGCTACACCTTC.